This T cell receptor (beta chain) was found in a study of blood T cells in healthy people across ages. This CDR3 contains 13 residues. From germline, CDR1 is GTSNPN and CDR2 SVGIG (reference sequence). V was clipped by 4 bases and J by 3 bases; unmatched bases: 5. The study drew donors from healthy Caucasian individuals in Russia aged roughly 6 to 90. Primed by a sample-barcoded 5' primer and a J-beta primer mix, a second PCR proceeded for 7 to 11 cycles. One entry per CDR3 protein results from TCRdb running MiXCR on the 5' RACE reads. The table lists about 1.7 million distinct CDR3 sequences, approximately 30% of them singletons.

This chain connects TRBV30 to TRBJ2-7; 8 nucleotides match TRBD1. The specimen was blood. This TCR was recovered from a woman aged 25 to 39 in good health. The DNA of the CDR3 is TGTGCCTGGACTCCCGGACAGGGCTACGAGCAGTACTTC. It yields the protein CAWTPGQGYEQYF. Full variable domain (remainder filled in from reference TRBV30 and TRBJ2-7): SQTIHQWPATLVQPVGSPLSLECTVEGTSNPNLYWYRQAAGRGLQLLFYSVGIGQISSEVPQNLSASRPQDRQFILSSKKLLLSDSGFYLCAWTPGQGYEQYFGPGTRLTVT.